A single sample is the source of the 6 T cell receptor beta chains below, sequenced in a study of cytomegalovirus exposure and HLA in healthy donors listed by TCRdb under 2017. The library came from the immunoSEQ multiplex PCR assay. The multiplex PCR relied on a mix of 60 forward primers for TCR Vbeta segments and 13 reverse primers for TCR Jbeta segments. The table was pulled from immuneACCESS by TCRdb, which kept in-frame rearrangements only. Such tables lose some clones; where checked, under half of the loss comes from unresolved V genes, and the rest has no known cause. This sample holds 110,000 to 150,000 clones; roughly 80% were observed only once. Approximately 1.5% of the sample comes from the top ten. Specimen: PBMCs. These receptors all come from a female donor in good health and CMV-seronegative.

The rearrangement uses TRBV5-3 and TRBJ2-5; 10 positions agree with TRBD1. TRBV5-3 is identified as an open reading frame with a role that is uncertain. This CDR3 is built from 17 residues. The V segment lost 3 bases and the J segment 3 bases; nucleotides outside the gene matches: 11. CDR3 bases: TGTGCCAGAAGCTCGCCTACTGGGACAGGGGTTGAAGAGACCCAGTACTTC. Its protein is CARSSPTGTGVEETQYF.

The chain has TRBV10-3 and TRBJ2-5; the match to TRBD1 covers 7 bases. The CDR3 consists of 13 residues. J gave up 4 bases and V 7 bases, and 6 bases lay outside the gene matches. Per germline, CDR1 ENHRY and CDR2 SYGVKD. CDR3 in DNA: TGTGCCATCACTCGAGGGGGCGGAGAGACCCAGTACTTC. Encoded protein: CAITRGGGETQYF.

The DNA for the CDR3 is TGTGCCAGCAGGGCCACGAACACTGAAGCTTTCTTT. It specifies CASRATNTEAFF. The chain uses TRBV27 and TRBJ1-1; D is ambiguous. This CDR3 region has 12 residues. V was cut by 6 bases and J by 1 base, with 6 bases left in between. Germline values: CDR1 MNHEY, CDR2 SMNVEV (reference sequence).

This clone was observed once. The chain couples TRBV5-1 to TRBJ1-5; 9 bases are a match to TRBD1. From germline, CDR1 is SGHRS and CDR2 YFSETQ. The CDR3 contains 18 residues. The trim removed 5 bases at V and 1 base at J, leaving 13 bases unmatched. The chain's CDR3 is CASSPGTGGGWSNQPQHF. CDR3 coding DNA: TGCGCCAGCAGTCCCGGCACAGGGGGCGGTTGGAGCAATCAGCCCCAGCATTTT.

V is TRBV13 and J is TRBJ2-3; 8 nucleotides match TRBD2. From germline, CDR1 is PRHDT and CDR2 FYEKMQ (reference sequence). The junction had 6 bases not matched to a gene; V was cut back by 2 bases and J by 5 bases. This CDR3 is built from 15 residues. The CDR3 spells CASSLRGGAGDTQYF. The CDR3 DNA sequence: TGTGCCAGCAGCTTACGGGGGGGGGCCGGAGATACGCAGTATTTT. Complete variable domain (other parts from reference TRBV13 and TRBJ2-3): AAGVIQSPRHLIKEKRETATLKCYPIPRHDTVYWYQQGPGQDPQFLISFYEKMQSDKGSIPDRFSAQQFSDYHSELNMSSLELGDSALYFCASSLRGGAGDTQYFGPGTRLTVL.

The chain recombines TRBV2 with TRBJ2-5; D perhaps matches TRBD2 (6 bases). The last part of the DNA fits TRBJ2-7 better; the J call may be wrong. Germline CDR1 is SNHLY and CDR2 is FYNNEI. The CDR3 runs to 15 residues. CDR3 sequence reads: CASSAPSGAGYEQYF. The CDR3 nucleotides are TGTGCCAGCAGCGCGCCGTCGGGAGCTGGGTACGAGCAGTACTTC.